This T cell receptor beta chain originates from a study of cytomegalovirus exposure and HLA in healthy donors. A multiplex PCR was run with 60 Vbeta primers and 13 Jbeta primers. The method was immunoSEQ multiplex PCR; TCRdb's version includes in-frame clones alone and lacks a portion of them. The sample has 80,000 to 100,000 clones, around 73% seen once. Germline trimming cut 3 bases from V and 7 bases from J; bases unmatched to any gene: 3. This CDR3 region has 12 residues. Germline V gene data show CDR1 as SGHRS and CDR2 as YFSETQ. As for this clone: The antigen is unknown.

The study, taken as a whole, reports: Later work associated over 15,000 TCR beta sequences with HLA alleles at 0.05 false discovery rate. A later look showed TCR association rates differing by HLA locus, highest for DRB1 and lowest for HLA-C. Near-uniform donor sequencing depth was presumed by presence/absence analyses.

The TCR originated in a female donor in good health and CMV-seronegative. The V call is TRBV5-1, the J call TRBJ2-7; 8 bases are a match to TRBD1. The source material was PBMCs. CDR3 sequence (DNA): TGCGCCAGCAGCTATGGACAGGGAGAGCAGTACTTC. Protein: CASSYGQGEQYF.